Sequencing of this T cell receptor (beta chain) was carried out in a study of cytomegalovirus exposure and HLA in healthy donors. Background on the study: From donors who were HLA-typed, an early data release held 70 million to 90 million unique TCRs.

Primers: 60 Vbeta forward and 13 Jbeta reverse. Profiling relied on immunoSEQ multiplex PCR, and the TCRdb table lists in-frame clones only, not all of them. The table records 150,000 to 200,000 clones, roughly 82% of them present only once. The study's findings and limits: In vitro testing confirmed a few CMV-associated chains as specific for CMV antigens.

Note on this clone: Its antigen is currently unknown.

The TCR comes from a man between 50 and 59 years old in good health and CMV-seropositive. The sequencing sample was made of PBMCs.

CDR3 loop: CATSRIGEGQPQHF. In nucleotides, the CDR3 is TGTGCCACCAGCAGGATAGGGGAAGGTCAGCCCCAGCATTTT. This sequence joins TRBV15 and TRBJ1-5; a weak D match, TRBD1 (5 bases). Germline V gene lookup returns CDR1 LNHNV and CDR2 YYDKDF (reference sequence). V lost 3 bases and J lost 6, with 12 bases in between. This CDR3 has 14 residues.